The sample holds a few counts of the clone carrying this TCR beta chain. Its antigen remains unidentified. The sample comes from a study of beta chain features in type 1 diabetes. Study as a whole: Examination spanned around 110 million sorted cells from all samples.

What was sequenced were expressed TCRB transcripts, since all of the isolated RNA had been reverse transcribed. Sequencing used immunoSEQ multiplex PCR; TCRdb keeps in-frame clones, though not all of them. The sample holds some 100,000 clones, almost 40% seen once. Overall study findings and caveats: Reduced insertions and increased deletions marked VDJ junctions in type 1 diabetes patients. TCRB repertoires of naive, central memory and Treg cells appeared more similar among patients than among healthy donors. Researchers cautioned that cDNA sequencing could over-represent cells with high TCR expression.

This TCR was sampled from a woman aged 18-30 years in good health. The specimen was stem cell memory CD4+ T cells from blood.

CDR3 coding DNA: TGTGCCAGCACCAGGACTGATGGAAACACCATATATTTT. It encodes CASTRTDGNTIYF. V gene TRBV6-1 combines with J gene TRBJ1-3; D gene uncertain. Germline V gene data show CDR1 as MNHNS and CDR2 as SASEGT. The V end was cut by 7 bases, the J end by 3 bases, with 10 bases between. The CDR3 consists of 13 residues.